One sample yielded the 17 T cell receptor beta chains listed below, sequenced in a study of T cell clonotyping in hematopoietic cell transplantation. Generated by immunoSEQ multiplex PCR, the TCRdb table keeps only in-frame clones and is missing some. Of 10,000 to 15,000 clones listed, 40% to 60% are singletons. The sequencing sample was made of peripheral blood mononuclear cells. All receptors derive from a man in his fifties in good health. Some clones in this sample may be carry-over from other donors' samples.

A few counts support this clone. The rearrangement links TRBV30 to TRBJ1-2; D is uncertain. Between the trimmed V and J ends, which lost 2 bases and 7 bases, there was a span of 8 bases. The germline V gene encodes CDR1 GTSNPN and CDR2 SVGIG (reference sequence). The CDR3 extends over 11 amino acids. The CDR3 coding sequence is TGTGCCTGGAGTTCTACTCGTGGCTACACCTTC. Its protein product is CAWSSTRGYTF.

There are a few counts of this clone. The rearrangement links TRBV25-1 to TRBJ2-5; no clear D. Germline assignment: CDR1 MGHDK and CDR2 SYGVNS. Trimming took 1 base from V and 5 from J, leaving 11 bases between them. This CDR3 is built from 14 residues. As DNA, the CDR3 is TGTGCCAGCAGTGAATCTGTAGGTTCGGAGACCCAGTACTTC. It translates to CASSESVGSETQYF.

The rearrangement uses TRBV30 and TRBJ1-5; 7 bases line up with TRBD1. Germline V gene lookup returns CDR1 GTSNPN and CDR2 SVGIG (reference sequence). The CDR3 contains 13 residues. Trimming cost V 5 bases and J 6 bases; bases outside gene matches: 7. The CDR3 reads CAWSGGGGQPQHF. The CDR3 nucleotides are TGTGCCTGGTCAGGGGGGGGCGGTCAGCCCCAGCATTTT.

In this sample, this clone turned up a few times. The chain is built from TRBV27 and TRBJ2-7, with 7 bases fitting TRBD1. Per germline, CDR1 MNHEY and CDR2 SMNVEV (reference sequence). The CDR3 is 12 amino acids. V gave up 6 bases and J gave up 7 bases; unmatched junction bases: 6. The CDR3 bases are TGTGCCAGCAGCCGAACAGGGGTTGAGCAGTACTTC. Its translation: CASSRTGVEQYF.

The chain carries TRBV5-1 and TRBJ2-7; D might be TRBD1 (5 bases). The CDR3 spans 16 residues. Germline V gene lookup returns CDR1 SGHRS and CDR2 YFSETQ. Trimming stripped 3 bases from V and 8 bases from J, with 24 bases between. CDR3 nucleotide sequence: TGCGCCAGCAGCTGGAACCCCTCCCCGGACAATTGGAAGCAGTACTTC. This translates into CASSWNPSPDNWKQYF.

This rearrangement joins TRBV7-2 to TRBJ1-5, with 7 bases lining up with TRBD1. The CDR3 totals 13 residues. Trimming at V came to 5 bases and at J to 7 bases, leaving 5 bases not matched to a gene. Germline V gene data show CDR1 as SGHTA and CDR2 as FQGNSA. In DNA, the CDR3 is TGTGCCAGCAGCGATTACAGGGGACAGCCCCAGCATTTT. Amino acid sequence: CASSDYRGQPQHF.

The J gene is TRBJ1-5, the V gene TRBV4-1, with D uncertain. This CDR3 comprises 13 residues. Trimming pared 0 bases from V and 7 bases from J, leaving 7 bases between. Germline CDR1 MGHRA, CDR2 YSYEKL. The CDR3 spells CASSQEGWQPQHF. The CDR3 DNA reads TGCGCCAGCAGCCAAGAGGGGTGGCAGCCCCAGCATTTT.

This clone was seen more than once but under ten times. Other nucleotide sequences in the sample specify the same CDR3. The chain joins TRBV6-5 to TRBJ1-2; perhaps TRBD1 as D (5 bases). Germline lookup yields CDR1 MNHEY and CDR2 SVGAGI. V lost 7 bases, J lost 5 bases, and 17 bases lay in between. CDR3 length equals 14 residues. The CDR3 region is CASTRTGGVYGYTF. Here the CDR3 DNA reads TGTGCCAGCACCCGGACTGGGGGAGTTTATGGCTACACCTTC.

CDR3 amino acids: CAWNGDPYGYTF. CDR3 bases: TGTGCCTGGAATGGGGACCCCTATGGCTACACCTTC. The V gene is TRBV30, the J gene TRBJ1-2; D is possibly TRBD1 (5 bases). CDR1 and CDR2 (germline): GTSNPN, SVGIG (reference sequence). This CDR3 region has 12 residues. V shed 4 bases and J shed 4 bases, with 10 bases lying between them.

This chain connects TRBV6-5 to TRBJ1-4; a possible D gene is TRBD1 (6 bases). V was pared by 0 bases and J by 3 bases, with 8 bases between. The CDR3 is 15 amino acids. CDR1 is MNHEY and CDR2 is SVGAGI in the germline V gene. CDR3 in amino acids: CASSYSQGANEKLFF. For the CDR3, the DNA is TGTGCCAGCAGTTACTCACAGGGCGCTAATGAAAAACTGTTTTTT.

The gene calls are TRBV4-1 and TRBJ1-1; no clear D gene. Trimming stripped 0 bases from V and 1 base from J, with 9 bases between. This CDR3 contains 15 residues. The germline V gene encodes CDR1 MGHRA and CDR2 YSYEKL. CDR3 region: CASSQDPEGNTEAFF. The DNA for the CDR3 is TGCGCCAGCAGCCAAGATCCCGAGGGGAACACTGAAGCTTTCTTT.

This clone showed up just a few times. This rearrangement joins TRBV30 to TRBJ2-5; the match to TRBD2 covers 9 bases. V lost 4 bases and J lost 4; bases outside the gene matches: 10. The length of the CDR3 is 15 residues. Germline CDR1 GTSNPN, CDR2 SVGIG (reference sequence). For the CDR3, the DNA is TGTGCCTGGACCCCTCGCGGGCGGGAGGGAGAGACCCAGTACTTC. It is translated as CAWTPRGREGETQYF.

CDR3 DNA: TGTGCCAGCAGCGTAGGGTCGAACACTGAAGCTTTCTTT. Its protein is CASSVGSNTEAFF. The chain uses TRBV9 and TRBJ1-1; D not certain. Per germline, CDR1 SGDLS and CDR2 YYNGEE. Trimming took 0 bases from V and 1 from J, leaving 4 bases between them. The CDR3 totals 13 residues.

This rearrangement joins TRBV30 to TRBJ2-1; 8 positions match TRBD1. Germline CDR1 and CDR2: GTSNPN and SVGIG (reference sequence). The V segment lost 5 bases and the J segment 7 bases; nucleotides outside the gene matches: 19. The CDR3 spans 17 residues. The CDR3, as DNA: TGTGCCTGGTCTCGCCTTCTGGGGACAGGTCAGGTGAATGAGCAGTTCTTC. As protein: CAWSRLLGTGQVNEQFF.

The V call is TRBV7-9, the J call TRBJ1-5; D may be TRBD1 (6 bases). The CDR3 spans 13 residues. Germline CDR1 and CDR2: SEHNR and FQNEAQ (reference sequence). Trimming cost V 1 base and J 5 bases, with 6 bases left between them. Here the CDR3 DNA reads TGTGCCAGCAGCTTAGGACAGGATCAGCCCCAGCATTTT. It specifies CASSLGQDQPQHF.

The rearrangement uses TRBV6-5 and TRBJ2-5; the match to TRBD1 covers 8 bases. The V gene end was trimmed by 6 bases and the J gene end by 2 bases; junction bases not matched to a gene: 8. The CDR3 sequence is 15 residues long. Germline lookup yields CDR1 MNHEY and CDR2 SVGAGI. The CDR3 is CASRPGGQGQETQYF. In DNA, the CDR3 is TGTGCCAGCAGGCCGGGCGGACAGGGTCAAGAGACCCAGTACTTC.

This clone was observed a handful of times. The chain joins TRBV14 to TRBJ1-2; the match to TRBD1 covers 7 bases. The ends lost 6 bases at V and 4 bases at J; junction bases unmatched: 2. In germline, CDR1 is SGHDN, CDR2 FVKESK. The CDR3 runs to 12 residues. CDR3 in amino acids: CASRGQFYGYTF. The CDR3 DNA is TGTGCCAGCAGGGGACAGTTCTATGGCTACACCTTC.